The 30 T cell receptor beta chains below come from one sample, sequenced in a study of blood T cell repertoires in COVID-19. The data were produced by immunoSEQ multiplex PCR, yet TCRdb's version contains in-frame clones alone and is incomplete. The sample lists some 260,000 clones, 82% occurring once. Material for sequencing was peripheral blood. The source of these receptors is a woman of 80 years or more with active or convalescent COVID-19.

This rearrangement joins TRBV5-5 to TRBJ1-1, with 11 bases lining up with TRBD1. The CDR3 runs 14 residues. V lost 3 bases to trimming and J lost 10 bases; unmatched junction nucleotides: 8. Per the germline V gene, CDR1 is SGHKS and CDR2 is YYEKEE (reference sequence). In DNA, the CDR3 is TGTGCCAGCAGCTGGGACAGGGGGGTGTGGGGAGCTTTCTTT. It codes for CASSWDRGVWGAFF.

The CDR3 nucleotides are TGTGCCAGCAGCCAAGAGAGGCTCTTTAGCGGGGGAAGCTCCTACAATGAGCAGTTCTTC. This gives the protein CASSQERLFSGGSSYNEQFF. J is TRBJ2-1 and V is TRBV3-1 (or the pseudogene TRBV3-2), with 9 bases matching TRBD2. The germline V gene has CDR1 LGHDT and CDR2 YNNKEL (reference sequence). CDR3 size: 20 residues. The V segment lost 0 bases and the J segment 0 bases; nucleotides outside the gene matches: 12.

CDR3 DNA: TGCGCCAGCAGTGACGGGACTAGCGAGTGGAACATTCAGTACTTC. Encoded protein: CASSDGTSEWNIQYF. The chain has TRBV10-2 and TRBJ2-4, with TRBD2 matching 10 bases. With V trimmed by 3 bases and J by 7 bases, 6 bases remained unmatched. Germline V lookup: CDR1 WSHSY, CDR2 SAAADI. The CDR3 totals 15 residues.

This sequence joins TRBV5-6 and TRBJ2-5; 7 nucleotides match TRBD1. V was clipped by 4 bases and J by 4 bases; unmatched bases: 4. Germline V gene lookup returns CDR1 SGHDT and CDR2 YYEEEE. This CDR3 is 13 amino acids long. CDR3 sequence reads: CASSRTGRETQYF. CDR3 DNA: TGTGCCAGCAGCCGGACAGGACGAGAGACCCAGTACTTC.

This clone was seen a handful of times. V usage is TRBV28 and J usage is TRBJ2-5, with D perhaps TRBD2 (5 bases). With 2 bases removed from V and 4 bases from J, the gap between germline ends came to 11 bases. Germline assignment: CDR1 MDHEN and CDR2 SYDVKM. This CDR3 has 14 residues. For the CDR3, the DNA is TGTGCCAGCAGTTTACCGACGGGGAGAGAGACCCAGTACTTC. This translates into CASSLPTGRETQYF.

The count of this clone is one. The gene calls are TRBV6-5 and TRBJ2-1, with D unclear. This CDR3 comprises 16 residues. V was trimmed by 0 bases and J by 0 bases, leaving 9 bases between them. Germline CDR1 is MNHEY and CDR2 is SVGAGI. The CDR3 region is CASSYSRSISYNEQFF. DNA for the CDR3: TGTGCCAGCAGTTACTCCAGAAGTATCTCCTACAATGAGCAGTTCTTC.

A single count supports this clone. Other nucleotide sequences in the sample specify the same CDR3. The V and J genes are TRBV6-5 and TRBJ2-2; 13 bases are shared with TRBD2. This CDR3 region has 15 residues. The germline CDR1 and CDR2 sequences are MNHEY and SVGAGI. Losses at the gene ends were 6 bases for V and 5 bases for J; bases not matched to a gene: 3. The CDR3 sequence is CASRPGLAGTGELFF. The DNA of the CDR3 is TGTGCCAGCAGACCGGGACTAGCGGGAACCGGGGAGCTGTTTTTT.

V and J are TRBV2 and TRBJ2-7, with a possible D match to TRBD2 (5 bases). V lost 7 bases, J lost 5 bases, and 18 bases lay in between. This CDR3 contains 14 residues. CDR1 and CDR2 (germline): SNHLY, FYNNEI. Written as DNA, the CDR3 is TGTGCCAGCATCAGAGGGCAGGCCGGGCACGAGCAGTACTTC. Translated, it gives CASIRGQAGHEQYF.

The rearrangement joins TRBV27 to TRBJ2-3; 8 bases agree with TRBD1. Unmatched junction bases numbered 7, after V lost 3 bases and J lost 8 bases. Germline V lookup: CDR1 MNHEY, CDR2 SMNVEV (reference sequence). This CDR3 region has 14 residues. CDR3 DNA: TGTGCCAGCAGTTTCGGACAGGGTGTTGGTACGCAGTATTTT. Encoded protein: CASSFGQGVGTQYF.

CDR3 region: CAWSTGEVGTEAFF. The CDR3 DNA reads as TGTGCCTGGAGTACAGGTGAAGTGGGCACTGAAGCTTTCTTT. The chain combines TRBV30 with TRBJ1-1; TRBD1 might be the D (5 bases). The V and J ends lost 2 bases and 4 bases respectively, with 14 bases between them. The germline CDR1 and CDR2 sequences are GTSNPN and SVGIG (reference sequence). This CDR3 has 14 amino acids. The full variable domain, completed using reference TRBV30 and TRBJ1-1, is SQTIHQWPATLVQPVGSPLSLECTVEGTSNPNLYWYRQAAGRGLQLLFYSVGIGQISSEVPQNLSASRPQDRQFILSSKKLLLSDSGFYLCAWSTGEVGTEAFFGQGTRLTVV.

Here the CDR3 reads CASMDRGGANEKLFF. The CDR3 DNA is TGTGCCAGTATGGACAGGGGTGGTGCTAATGAAAAACTGTTTTTT. The V and J genes are TRBV19 and TRBJ1-4, with 9 bases lining up with TRBD1. The V gene end was trimmed by 7 bases and the J gene end by 3 bases; junction bases not matched to a gene: 6. Germline V gives CDR1 LNHDA, CDR2 SQIVND (reference sequence). The CDR3 runs to 15 residues. Looking up the rest from reference TRBV19 and TRBJ1-4 gives the full variable domain: DGGITQSPKYLFRKEGQNVTLSCEQNLNHDAMYWYRQDPGQGLRLIYYSQIVNDFQKGDIAEGYSVSREKKESFPLTVTSAQKNPTAFYLCASMDRGGANEKLFFGSGTQLSVL.

This chain connects TRBV4-1 to TRBJ2-1, with a possible D match to TRBD1 (6 bases). Deletions cut 0 bases from V and 3 bases from J, with 12 bases between. Germline CDR1 reads MGHRA; CDR2 reads YSYEKL. The CDR3 sequence is 16 residues long. This chain's CDR3 is CASSQDRQASYNEQFF. CDR3 in DNA: TGCGCCAGCAGCCAAGACAGACAGGCAAGCTACAATGAGCAGTTCTTC.

This clone appeared a few times. V gene TRBV5-1 combines with J gene TRBJ2-7, with 7 bases fitting TRBD1. CDR3 length: 16 amino acids. CDR1 is SGHRS and CDR2 is YFSETQ in the germline V gene. V shed 4 bases and J 6 bases; nucleotides not matched to a gene: 16. The CDR3 is CASSRGNTGAAGEQYF. As DNA, the CDR3 is TGCGCCAGCAGCCGAGGGAACACAGGGGCAGCCGGCGAGCAGTACTTC.

V is TRBV10-3 and J is TRBJ2-5; D is possibly TRBD1 (5 bases). Trimming shortened V by 2 bases and J by 3 bases, and 16 bases separated the two germline ends. The CDR3 is 16 amino acids. The germline V gene has CDR1 ENHRY and CDR2 SYGVKD. This CDR3 reads CAISEEKGALKETQYF. CDR3 nucleotides: TGTGCCATCAGTGAGGAAAAAGGGGCGTTAAAAGAGACCCAGTACTTC.

The gene calls are TRBV27 and TRBJ2-2, with D possibly TRBD1 on 5 matching bases. The CDR3 totals 12 residues. V lost 11 bases and J 1 base, leaving 8 bases between the germline ends. Germline CDR1 is MNHEY and CDR2 is SMNVEV (reference sequence). Here the CDR3 reads CASRENTGELFF. The CDR3 bases are TGTGCCTCCAGGGAGAACACCGGGGAGCTGTTTTTT.

V gene TRBV7-9 combines with J gene TRBJ1-1; 7 nucleotides match TRBD1. V was clipped by 2 bases and J by 4 bases; unmatched bases: 4. The germline gives CDR1 SEHNR, CDR2 FQNEAQ (reference sequence). The length of the CDR3 is 14 residues. The CDR3 nucleotides read TGTGCCAGCAGCTTAAGCCAGGGGGGCACTGAAGCTTTCTTT. Translated, it gives CASSLSQGGTEAFF. Full variable domain (remainder filled in from reference TRBV7-9 and TRBJ1-1): DTGVSQNPRHKITKRGQNVTFRCDPISEHNRLYWYRQTLGQGPEFLTYFQNEAQLEKSRLLSDRFSAERPKGSFSTLEIQRTEQGDSAMYLCASSLSQGGTEAFFGQGTRLTVV.

The chain has TRBV7-6 and TRBJ2-3, with TRBD2 matching 8 bases. CDR3 length: 18 residues. Per the germline V gene, CDR1 is SGHVS and CDR2 is FNYEAQ. V lost 3 bases, J lost 1 base, and 12 bases stayed unmatched. The CDR3 DNA reads as TGTGCCAGCAGCTTGGGATTAGTGCCAGCGGGGGGCACAGATACGCAGTATTTT. Protein: CASSLGLVPAGGTDTQYF. The entire variable domain, with the rest obtained from reference TRBV7-6 and TRBJ2-3, is as follows: GAGVSQSPRYKVTKRGQDVALRCDPISGHVSLYWYRQALGQGPEFLTYFNYEAQQDKSGLPNDRFSAERPEGSISTLTIQRTEQRDSAMYRCASSLGLVPAGGTDTQYFGPGTRLTVL.

V usage is TRBV18 and J usage is TRBJ2-7, with 7 bases matching TRBD1. Losses at the gene ends were 4 bases for V and 6 bases for J; bases not matched to a gene: 12. CDR3 length: 15 amino acids. Looked up from germline, CDR1 is KGHSH and CDR2 is LQKENI. The CDR3 nucleotides are TGTGCCAGCTCACTTGTAAGGGACAGTCCGGGCGAGCAGTACTTC. Residues: CASSLVRDSPGEQYF.

The V gene is TRBV28, the J gene TRBJ1-1; D not resolved. This CDR3 region has 11 residues. The ends were cut back, 6 bases at V and 12 bases at J, with 14 bases in the middle. Germline V lookup: CDR1 MDHEN, CDR2 SYDVKM. The CDR3 DNA follows: TGTGCCAGCAGCCTACGGGAGGGAACTTTCTTT. It codes for CASSLREGTFF.

The CDR3 sequence: CASSRGLPSYNEQFF. CDR3 nucleotide sequence: TGTGCCAGTAGTAGGGGCCTACCTTCCTACAATGAGCAGTTCTTC. This rearrangement joins TRBV19 to TRBJ2-1, with a tentative D call TRBD1 (5 bases). The germline CDR1 and CDR2 sequences are LNHDA and SQIVND (reference sequence). V dropped 4 bases and J dropped 1 base, with 11 bases sitting between them. This CDR3 spans 15 amino acids.

V is TRBV6-4 and J is TRBJ1-2; 7 bases are a match to TRBD1. The J segment lost 8 bases and the V segment lost 0 bases, leaving 12 bases of the junction unmatched. Germline values: CDR1 MRHNA, CDR2 SNTAGT. The CDR3 contains 16 residues. The CDR3 spells CASSDSTFQGGTGYTF. CDR3 bases: TGTGCCAGCAGTGACTCTACTTTCCAGGGGGGAACGGGCTACACCTTC.

The chain recombines TRBV4-1 with TRBJ1-6; a weak D match, TRBD1 (5 bases). Trimming left V 0 bases short and J 10 bases short, with 13 bases between. The germline V gene encodes CDR1 MGHRA and CDR2 YSYEKL. The CDR3 spans 15 residues. The CDR3: CASSQEGEGSSPLHF. The CDR3, as DNA: TGCGCCAGCAGCCAAGAGGGGGAGGGTAGCTCACCCCTCCACTTT.

This chain uses TRBV28 with TRBJ1-2; TRBD1 might be the D (5 bases). The CDR3 consists of 13 residues. From germline, CDR1 is MDHEN and CDR2 SYDVKM. V shed 7 bases and J shed 7 bases, with 16 bases lying between them. The CDR3 reads CASTVGGDPGYTF. CDR3 nucleotide sequence: TGTGCCAGCACCGTGGGGGGGGACCCTGGCTACACCTTC.

The chain employs TRBV28 and TRBJ2-1; 7 nucleotides match TRBD2. The CDR3 loop spans 16 amino acids. J gave up 0 bases and V 5 bases, and 7 bases lay outside the gene matches. Per the germline V gene, CDR1 is MDHEN and CDR2 is SYDVKM. The CDR3 reads CASSAPGGSSYNEQFF. The CDR3 region has the DNA TGTGCCAGCAGTGCCCCCGGGGGGAGCTCCTACAATGAGCAGTTCTTC.

This clone has more than one count but fewer than ten. The genes are TRBV2 and TRBJ1-1, with D hard to call. The CDR3 is 13 residues long. The V gene lost 7 bases and the J gene lost 3 bases, with 12 bases spanning the gap. Germline lookup yields CDR1 SNHLY and CDR2 FYNNEI. The CDR3 coding sequence is TGTGCCAGCAATGGGAGACCCCACACTGAAGCTTTCTTT. Amino acid sequence: CASNGRPHTEAFF.

V is TRBV21-1 and J is TRBJ2-1; the table's D call, TRBD1, has no DNA check behind it. TRBV21-1 is a pseudogene. There are 17 residues in the CDR3. CDR3 amino acids: CASSKNTGGWCDNEQFF. In nucleotides, the CDR3 is TGTGCCAGCAGCAAAAACACAGGGGGCTGGTGTGACAATGAGCAGTTCTTC.

As regards this clone: Additional DNA sequences in this sample encode the identical CDR3. DNA for the CDR3: TGCGCCAGCAGCTTGGAAGACAGAATGAACACTGAAGCTTTCTTT. The encoded protein is CASSLEDRMNTEAFF. This chain links TRBV5-1 with TRBJ1-1, with D possibly TRBD1 on 5 matching bases. V was shortened by 0 bases and J by 0 bases, with 9 bases between the two germline ends. The CDR3 is 15 residues long. CDR1 and CDR2 from the germline V gene are SGHRS and YFSETQ.

J is TRBJ2-7 and V is TRBV10-3; D is undetermined. Trimming removed 7 bases from V and 0 bases from J, with 10 bases in between. CDR1 and CDR2 (germline): ENHRY, SYGVKD. This CDR3 region has 13 residues. The CDR3 region is CAIKSADSYEQYF. The CDR3 DNA is TGTGCCATCAAATCGGCGGACTCCTACGAGCAGTACTTC.

The DNA for the CDR3 is TGTGCCATTGCCCAGGCAGGGAGCAATCAGCCCCAGCATTTT. Its protein product is CAIAQAGSNQPQHF. The V call is TRBV19, the J call TRBJ1-5; TRBD1 might be the D (5 bases). Germline V gene lookup returns CDR1 LNHDA and CDR2 SQIVND (reference sequence). Trimming removed 10 bases from V and 1 base from J, with 14 bases in between. This CDR3 has 14 amino acids.

V gene TRBV5-1 combines with J gene TRBJ1-2, with TRBD1 matching 7 bases. The CDR3 has 12 amino acids. CDR1 is SGHRS, CDR2 YFSETQ, per germline. V gave up 4 bases and J gave up 6 bases; unmatched junction bases: 3. The CDR3 loop reads CASSRDRDGYTF. The CDR3 DNA follows: TGCGCCAGCAGCCGAGACAGGGATGGCTACACCTTC.